This T cell receptor (beta chain) originates from a study of blood T cell repertoires in COVID-19. The wider study: Sites across the United States, Italy and Spain contributed samples from acute and convalescent COVID-19. Sample material is recorded as cDNA or gDNA derived from T cells, B-cell-depleted T cells, or PBMCs.

As originally analysed: Reference gene primer amplification yielded estimated nucleated cell counts. The data were produced by immunoSEQ multiplex PCR, yet TCRdb's version contains in-frame clones alone and is incomplete. The V and J calls and the clone size are those of that table, but D and trimming were determined from the DNA. Of around 150,000 clones listed, approximately 92% are singletons. Losses at the gene ends were 6 bases for V and 8 bases for J; bases not matched to a gene: 3. The CDR3 runs to 11 residues. This chain joins TRBV12-3 or TRBV12-4 and TRBJ1-2; TRBD1 matches at 7 bases. The specimen was peripheral blood. The sequence came from a woman between 45 and 60 years old with acute or convalescent COVID-19. Here the CDR3 reads CASRGTVGYTF. In nucleotides, the CDR3 is TGTGCCAGCAGGGGGACAGTAGGCTACACCTTC.